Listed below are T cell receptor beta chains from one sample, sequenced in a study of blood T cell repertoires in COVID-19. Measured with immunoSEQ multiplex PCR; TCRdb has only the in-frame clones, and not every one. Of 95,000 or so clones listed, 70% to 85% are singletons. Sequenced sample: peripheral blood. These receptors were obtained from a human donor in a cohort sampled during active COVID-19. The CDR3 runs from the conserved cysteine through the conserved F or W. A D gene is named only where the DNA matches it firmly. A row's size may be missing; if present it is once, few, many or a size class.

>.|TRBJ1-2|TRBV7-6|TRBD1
CASSLQTGGAYGYTF
TGTGCCAGCAGCCTACAGACAGGGGGCGCCTATGGCTACACCTTC
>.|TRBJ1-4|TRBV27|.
CASRTSGKLFF
TGTGCCAGCAGAACAAGTGGAAAACTGTTTTTT
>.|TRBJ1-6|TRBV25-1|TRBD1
CASTRQGAPNSPLHF
TGTGCCAGCACCAGACAGGGAGCCCCAAATTCACCCCTCCACTTT
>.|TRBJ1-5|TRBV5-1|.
CASSLDGTRIDQPQHF
TGCGCCAGCAGCTTGGACGGGACAAGGATCGATCAGCCCCAGCATTTT
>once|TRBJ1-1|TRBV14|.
CASSTQGYTEAFF
TGTGCCAGCAGCACACAGGGTTACACTGAAGCTTTCTTT
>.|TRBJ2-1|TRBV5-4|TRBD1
CASSPNTGTVSGNEQFF
TGTGCCAGCAGCCCGAACACCGGGACAGTTTCCGGCAATGAGCAGTTCTTC
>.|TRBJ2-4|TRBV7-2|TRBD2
CASSPGGRAKNIQYF
TGTGCCAGCAGCCCCGGGGGGAGGGCCAAAAACATTCAGTACTTC
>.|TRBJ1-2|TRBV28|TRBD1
CASSTGGDNYGYTF
TGTGCCAGCAGTACAGGGGGGGATAACTATGGCTACACCTTC
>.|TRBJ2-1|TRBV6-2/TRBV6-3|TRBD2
CASSYSPSSGVYNEQFF
TGTGCCAGCAGTTACTCCCCCTCTAGCGGGGTTTACAATGAGCAGTTCTTC
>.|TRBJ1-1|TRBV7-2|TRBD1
CASSFGTGNTEAFF
TGTGCCAGCAGCTTCGGGACAGGGAACACTGAAGCTTTCTTT
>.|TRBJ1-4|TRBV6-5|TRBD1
CAGQDRLGLGGKLFF
TGTGCCGGGCAGGACAGGCTGGGTCTTGGGGGAAAACTGTTTTTT
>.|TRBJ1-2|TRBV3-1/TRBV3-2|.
CASSHRGQAGYTF
TGTGCCAGCAGCCACAGGGGCCAAGCTGGCTACACCTTC
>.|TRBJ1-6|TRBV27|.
CASSSQTRYSPLHF
TGTGCCAGCAGTTCCCAGACTCGATATTCACCCCTCCACTTT
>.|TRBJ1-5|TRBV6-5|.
CASSPGLSSNQPQHF
TGTGCCAGCAGTCCAGGGCTTTCCAGCAATCAGCCCCAGCATTTT
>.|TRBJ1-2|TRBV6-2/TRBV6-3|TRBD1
CASSSTGTANYGYTF
TGTGCCAGCAGCTCTACCGGGACAGCTAACTATGGCTACACCTTC
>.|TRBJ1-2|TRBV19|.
CASSIMDGSGGYTF
TGTGCCAGTAGTATAATGGACGGGTCGGGAGGCTACACCTTC
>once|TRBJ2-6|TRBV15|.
CATRDSMTGANVLTF
TGTGCCACCAGGGACTCTATGACTGGGGCCAACGTCCTGACTTTC
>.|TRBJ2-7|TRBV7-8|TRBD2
CASSFGYKRGGYEQYF
TGTGCCAGCAGCTTCGGATATAAGCGGGGAGGCTACGAGCAGTACTTC
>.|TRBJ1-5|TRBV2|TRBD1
CASSPNRGPNQPQHF
TGTGCCAGCAGTCCCAACAGGGGGCCAAATCAGCCCCAGCATTTT
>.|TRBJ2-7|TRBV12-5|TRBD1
CASGHRGMSYEQYF
TGTGCTAGTGGTCACAGGGGGATGTCCTACGAGCAGTACTTC
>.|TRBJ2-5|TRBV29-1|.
CSGVWGGQTQYF
TGCAGCGGTGTTTGGGGGGGGCAGACCCAGTACTTC
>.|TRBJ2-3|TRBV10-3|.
CAISPTRALSTDTQYF
TGTGCCATCAGCCCGACTAGGGCGTTAAGCACAGATACGCAGTATTTT
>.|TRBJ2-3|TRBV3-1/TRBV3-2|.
CASSQDLVADTQYF
TGTGCCAGCAGCCAAGACCTAGTGGCAGATACGCAGTATTTT
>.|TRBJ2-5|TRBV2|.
CASRELATTETQYF
TGTGCCAGCAGAGAACTAGCAACGACCGAGACCCAGTACTTC
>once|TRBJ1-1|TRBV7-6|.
CASSIYQGNTEAFF
TGTGCCAGCAGCATTTACCAGGGGAACACTGAAGCTTTCTTT
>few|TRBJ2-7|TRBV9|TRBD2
CASSVGRSGPDYEQYF
TGTGCCAGCAGCGTAGGGCGTAGCGGGCCTGATTACGAGCAGTACTTC
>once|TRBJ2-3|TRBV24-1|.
CATSETSGSDTQYF
TGTGCCACCAGTGAAACCTCAGGGTCAGATACGCAGTATTTT
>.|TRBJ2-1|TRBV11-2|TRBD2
CASSLGLAGGNEQFF
TGTGCCAGCAGCTTAGGCCTAGCGGGAGGGAATGAGCAGTTCTTC
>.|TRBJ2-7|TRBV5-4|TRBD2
CASSPGGGRIAYEQYF
TGTGCCAGCAGCCCTGGGGGGGGTCGAATTGCCTACGAGCAGTACTTC
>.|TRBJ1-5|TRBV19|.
CATLDSAVTNQPQHF
TGTGCCACCCTGGACAGCGCAGTGACTAATCAGCCCCAGCATTTT